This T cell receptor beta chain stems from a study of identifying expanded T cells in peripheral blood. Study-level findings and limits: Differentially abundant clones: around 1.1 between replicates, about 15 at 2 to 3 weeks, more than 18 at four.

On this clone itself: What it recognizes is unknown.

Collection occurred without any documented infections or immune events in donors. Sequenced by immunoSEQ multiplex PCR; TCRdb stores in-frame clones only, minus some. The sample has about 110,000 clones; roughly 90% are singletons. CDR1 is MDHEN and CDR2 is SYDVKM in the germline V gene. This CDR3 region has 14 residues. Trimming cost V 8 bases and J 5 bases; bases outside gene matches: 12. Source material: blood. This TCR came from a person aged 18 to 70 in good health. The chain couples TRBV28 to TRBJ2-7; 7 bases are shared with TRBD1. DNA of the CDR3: TGTGCCAGCTCCCGTATCTCGACAGGGAACGAGCAGTACTTC. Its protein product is CASSRISTGNEQYF.